What follows are 19 T cell receptor beta chains derived from one specimen sequenced in a study of cytomegalovirus exposure and HLA in healthy donors. The method was immunoSEQ multiplex PCR; TCRdb's version includes in-frame clones alone and lacks a portion of them. This sample yields 120,000 to 150,000 clones, of which more than 75% are seen a single time; less than 9% belongs to the top ten. Sequencing used PBMCs. These receptors were collected from a man aged 18 to 30 in good health and CMV-seropositive.

J is TRBJ2-7 and V is TRBV5-4, with D perhaps TRBD2 (5 bases). The CDR3 loop spans 13 amino acids. Germline-derived CDR1 and CDR2 are SGHNT and YYREEE (reference sequence). V was clipped by 1 base and J by 7 bases, with 12 bases between them. The CDR3 region is CASSLTRPGEQYF. The CDR3 DNA follows: TGTGCCAGCAGCTTGACCCGACCGGGGGAGCAGTACTTC.

The V call is TRBV6-1, the J call TRBJ2-1; 8 bases are shared with TRBD1. This CDR3 has 14 amino acids. The germline V gene has CDR1 MNHNS and CDR2 SASEGT. The V segment lost 5 bases and the J segment 3 bases; nucleotides outside the gene matches: 3. CDR3 nucleotide sequence: TGTGCCAGCAGTAGGACAGGGATCTACAATGAGCAGTTCTTC. Encoded protein: CASSRTGIYNEQFF.

The rearrangement uses TRBV27 and TRBJ2-7; D gene unclear. The CDR3 is 12 amino acids. V was trimmed by 3 bases and J by 3 bases, leaving 6 bases between them. Germline loops: CDR1 MNHEY, CDR2 SMNVEV (reference sequence). The CDR3 loop is CASSFNGYEQYF. CDR3 sequence (DNA): TGTGCCAGCAGTTTTAACGGCTACGAGCAGTACTTC.

In its sample, this clone was seen a few times. The chain has TRBV15 and TRBJ1-1; D gene ambiguous. CDR1 and CDR2 (germline): LNHNV, YYDKDF (reference sequence). V was clipped by 2 bases and J by 4 bases, with 8 bases between them. The length of the CDR3 is 13 residues. CDR3 loop: CATSRPIVTEAFF. The CDR3 nucleotides read TGTGCCACCAGCAGACCCATAGTCACTGAAGCTTTCTTT.

The chain couples TRBV6-5 to TRBJ2-1; possibly TRBD1 for D (6 bases). CDR3 size: 11 residues. V was trimmed by 10 bases and J by 9 bases, leaving 13 bases between them. Germline lookup yields CDR1 MNHEY and CDR2 SVGAGI. CDR3 sequence: CATETGSEQFF. The DNA for the CDR3 is TGTGCCACCGAAACAGGGAGTGAGCAGTTCTTC.

The chain links TRBV6-5 to TRBJ1-6, with 9 bases matching TRBD1. CDR3 size: 16 residues. Germline values: CDR1 MNHEY, CDR2 SVGAGI. The V and J ends lost 4 bases and 7 bases, in that order; junction bases with no gene match: 8. The CDR3 loop is CASSSPGTGRNSPLHF. In DNA, the CDR3 is TGTGCCAGCAGTTCACCCGGGACAGGGCGAAATTCACCCCTCCACTTT.

This clone appeared a single time. The chain combines TRBV5-4 with TRBJ1-1; weak D call: TRBD1 (6 bases). Trimming stripped 2 bases from V and 2 bases from J, with 13 bases between. This CDR3 contains 15 residues. Germline V gene data show CDR1 as SGHNT and CDR2 as YYREEE (reference sequence). The CDR3 region is CASSLAQGRNTEAFF. The DNA for the CDR3 is TGTGCCAGCAGCTTAGCCCAGGGGAGAAACACTGAAGCTTTCTTT.

The V call is TRBV7-8, the J call TRBJ2-3, with 7 bases that match TRBD2. Germline V gene sequence: CDR1 SGHVS, CDR2 FQNEAQ. The junction had 10 bases not matched to a gene; V was cut back by 6 bases and J by 4 bases. CDR3 length: 15 residues. The CDR3 nucleotides are TGTGCCAGCAGTTCCGGACTAGGAAGCCCAGATACGCAGTATTTT. This gives the protein CASSSGLGSPDTQYF.

The genes are TRBV21-1 and TRBJ1-2; TRBD1 is the table's D call, not checked against the DNA. TRBV21-1 is given as a pseudogene. The CDR3 covers 14 residues. The CDR3 DNA reads TGTGCCAGCAGCCACCATTGTCACAGGGGTGGCTACACCTTC. Residues: CASSHHCHRGGYTF.

The J gene is TRBJ2-7, the V gene TRBV6-5; D may be TRBD2 (6 bases). Trimming shortened V by 0 bases and J by 5 bases, and 11 bases separated the two germline ends. The V gene's germline CDR1 is MNHEY and CDR2 SVGAGI. The CDR3 consists of 14 residues. CDR3 amino acids: CASSYSGGGDEQYF. The CDR3 DNA reads TGTGCCAGCAGTTACTCGGGAGGAGGCGACGAGCAGTACTTC.

This chain joins TRBV27 and TRBJ1-5, with D uncertain. V was pared by 2 bases and J by 2 bases, with 10 bases between. Looked up from germline, CDR1 is MNHEY and CDR2 is SMNVEV (reference sequence). The CDR3 covers 15 residues. The CDR3 loop reads CASSLTGWGNQPQHF. CDR3 in DNA: TGTGCCAGCAGTTTAACCGGGTGGGGCAATCAGCCCCAGCATTTT.

This clone turned up a few times. The gene calls are TRBV6-6 and TRBJ2-3; D not certain. CDR1 MNHNY and CDR2 SVGAGI come from the germline V gene (reference sequence). V lost 7 bases and J lost 5, with 7 bases in between. The CDR3 consists of 11 residues. The CDR3 loop is CASTSRDTQYF. The CDR3 nucleotides are TGTGCCAGCACGAGCCGAGATACGCAGTATTTT.

The chain couples TRBV19 to TRBJ1-2; the D is unclear. The CDR3 runs to 15 residues. The germline V gene has CDR1 LNHDA and CDR2 SQIVND (reference sequence). V gave up 7 bases and J gave up 3 bases, with 18 bases separating them. The CDR3 DNA follows: TGTGCCAGTAAACAAACGGGGAGGGCGGACTATGGCTACACCTTC. It is translated as CASKQTGRADYGYTF. Full variable domain (missing parts from reference TRBV19 and TRBJ1-2): DGGITQSPKYLFRKEGQNVTLSCEQNLNHDAMYWYRQDPGQGLRLIYYSQIVNDFQKGDIAEGYSVSREKKESFPLTVTSAQKNPTAFYLCASKQTGRADYGYTFGSGTRLTVV.

The CDR3 DNA follows: TGTGCCAGCAGCCCCATGGGACTAGCGGGAGGGCCGTCCAAAAACATTCAGTACTTC. Its protein product is CASSPMGLAGGPSKNIQYF. The J gene is TRBJ2-4, the V gene TRBV5-4; 16 nucleotides align to TRBD2. V dropped 4 bases and J dropped 2; count of bases not matched to a gene: 9. This CDR3 comprises 19 residues. Germline CDR1 reads SGHNT; CDR2 reads YYREEE (reference sequence).

This clone appeared a single time. The chain's CDR3 is CASGENELPQYEQYF. CDR3 in DNA: TGTGCCAGCGGAGAAAACGAACTACCGCAATACGAGCAGTACTTC. V is TRBV21-1 and J is TRBJ2-7; the D call of TRBD2 is as the table states it, not checked on the DNA. TRBV21-1 is designated a pseudogene. This CDR3 has 15 amino acids.

The chain recombines TRBV6-1 with TRBJ2-1; 8 bases agree with TRBD1. CDR1 MNHNS and CDR2 SASEGT come from the germline V gene. This CDR3 region has 15 residues. V lost 6 bases, J lost 0 bases, and 4 bases stayed unmatched. The CDR3 DNA reads TGTGCCAGCAGACGGACAGGGTTCTCCTACAATGAGCAGTTCTTC. Its protein is CASRRTGFSYNEQFF.

The chain couples TRBV7-9 to TRBJ1-2; D perhaps matches TRBD1 (6 bases). There are 13 residues in the CDR3. From germline, CDR1 is SEHNR and CDR2 FQNEAQ (reference sequence). V was shortened by 5 bases and J by 6 bases, with 13 bases between the two germline ends. CDR3 amino acids: CASSPGVFDGYTF. DNA for the CDR3: TGTGCCAGCAGCCCAGGGGTTTTTGATGGCTACACCTTC.

The chain is built from TRBV19 and TRBJ1-2, with 12 bases identical to TRBD1. Germline-derived CDR1 and CDR2 are LNHDA and SQIVND (reference sequence). The CDR3 totals 14 residues. The trim removed 9 bases at V and 6 bases at J, leaving 8 bases unmatched. The CDR3 is CASYRDRGLNGYTF. The DNA of the CDR3 is TGTGCCAGCTACCGGGACAGGGGGCTTAATGGCTACACCTTC.

The J gene is TRBJ1-1, the V gene TRBV7-6, with a possible D match to TRBD1 (6 bases). The germline V and J ends were trimmed by 5 bases and 4 bases, with 17 bases remaining between them. There are 15 residues in the CDR3. Per germline, CDR1 SGHVS and CDR2 FNYEAQ. The CDR3 loop reads CASSPSGVGITEAFF. For the CDR3, the DNA is TGTGCCAGCAGCCCCTCAGGGGTTGGAATCACTGAAGCTTTCTTT. Full variable domain (remainder filled in from reference TRBV7-6 and TRBJ1-1): GAGVSQSPRYKVTKRGQDVALRCDPISGHVSLYWYRQALGQGPEFLTYFNYEAQQDKSGLPNDRFSAERPEGSISTLTIQRTEQRDSAMYRCASSPSGVGITEAFFGQGTRLTVV.